A single sample is the source of the 24 T cell receptor beta chains below, sequenced in a study of beta chain features in type 1 diabetes. Sequenced material consisted of expressed TCRB transcripts (all of the isolated RNA was reverse transcribed). Using immunoSEQ multiplex PCR, the repertoire was profiled, and TCRdb retains in-frame clones only, with some absent. The sample includes hundreds of thousands of clones, approximately 15% seen only once; the top ten take approximately 0.035%. The sequenced material came from naive CD4+ T cells from blood. The receptors derive from a man younger than 40 in good health.

The genes are TRBV9 and TRBJ1-6; 7 bases match TRBD1. Germline V gene sequence: CDR1 SGDLS, CDR2 YYNGEE. Trimming cost V 3 bases and J 7 bases; bases outside gene matches: 7. The CDR3 runs to 15 residues. This CDR3 reads CASSASGTVNSPLHF. Here the CDR3 DNA reads TGTGCCAGCAGCGCCTCCGGGACAGTAAATTCACCCCTCCACTTT.

This clone was counted between two and nine times. V and J are TRBV23-1 and TRBJ2-7; perhaps TRBD2 as D (6 bases). TRBV23-1 is noted as an ORF with a role that remains uncertain. V lost 0 bases to trimming and J lost 0 bases, with 15 bases between them. This CDR3 spans 17 amino acids. In DNA form, the CDR3 reads TGCGCCAGCAGTCAATCTTTTCTTAGGAGGGCCTCCTACGAGCAGTACGTC. Encoded protein: CASSQSFLRRASYEQYV.

The gene calls are TRBV12-5 and TRBJ2-1; 7 bases match TRBD2. Germline loops: CDR1 LGHNT, CDR2 FRNRAP. The V segment lost 11 bases and the J segment 4 bases; nucleotides outside the gene matches: 11. This CDR3 comprises 14 residues. The CDR3 DNA sequence: TGTGCTCGACTGAGGCGGGGGAAATACAATGAGCAGTTCTTC. It encodes CARLRRGKYNEQFF.

The V and J genes are TRBV18 and TRBJ1-2, with D possibly being TRBD1 (5 bases). The germline V gene has CDR1 KGHSH and CDR2 LQKENI. Trimming took off 6 bases at V and 4 bases at J, with 18 bases between the two ends. The CDR3 is made up of 15 amino acids. As DNA, the CDR3 is TGTGCCAGCTCCCTCACAACCGGGACGGCCTATGGCTACACCTTC. It codes for CASSLTTGTAYGYTF.

This chain connects TRBV23-1 to TRBJ2-7; D not resolved. TRBV23-1 falls under the ORF class, with uncertain function. The CDR3 covers 19 residues. V dropped 1 base and J dropped 3 bases, with 25 bases sitting between them. The CDR3 sequence is CASSQCPLLGRVGVYEQYV. The CDR3 DNA reads as TGCGCCAGCAGTCAATGTCCCCTCTTGGGAAGGGTTGGGGTCTACGAGCAGTACGTC.

This clone has only a few counts. The V gene is TRBV10-3, the J gene TRBJ2-3, with D perhaps being TRBD1 or TRBD2 (6 bases each). The V and J ends lost 6 bases and 2 bases respectively, with 12 bases between them. Germline lookup yields CDR1 ENHRY and CDR2 SYGVKD. The CDR3 covers 14 residues. CDR3 protein: CAIRRGADTDTQYF. For the CDR3, the DNA is TGTGCCATCAGGAGGGGGGCCGACACAGATACGCAGTATTTT.

This clone was seen a handful of times. DNA for the CDR3: TGTGCCAGCAGCCCTCTTGGTTTGGACACTGAAGCTTTCTTT. Protein sequence: CASSPLGLDTEAFF. The V call is TRBV7-9, the J call TRBJ1-1, with D uncertain. The CDR3 is made up of 14 amino acids. CDR1 and CDR2 (germline): SEHNR, FQNEAQ (reference sequence). V was clipped by 5 bases and J by 3 bases, with 13 bases between them.

This clone appeared a few times. DNA of the CDR3: TGTGCCAGCAGCCGGCTCAGGCCTGACTACAATGAGCAGTTCTTC. Amino acids: CASSRLRPDYNEQFF. The rearrangement links TRBV11-2 to TRBJ2-1, with unresolved D. Between the trimmed V and J ends, which lost 5 bases and 3 bases, there was a span of 14 bases. The germline CDR1 and CDR2 sequences are SGHAT and FQNNGV. This CDR3 has 15 residues.

This clone has only a few counts. The chain combines TRBV25-1 with TRBJ1-2, with a weak D call TRBD1 (5 bases). This CDR3 comprises 13 residues. V lost 2 bases, J lost 3 bases, and 7 bases lay in between. The germline V gene encodes CDR1 MGHDK and CDR2 SYGVNS. The CDR3 reads CASSETGDYGYTF. CDR3 DNA sequence: TGTGCCAGCAGTGAAACGGGGGACTATGGCTACACCTTC.

This clone was observed at least ten times. V usage is TRBV5-1 and J usage is TRBJ1-6; D not certain. This CDR3 is 12 amino acids long. V lost 0 bases and J 9 bases, leaving 4 bases between the germline ends. CDR1 and CDR2 (germline): SGHRS, YFSETQ. As DNA, the CDR3 is TGCGCCAGCAGCTTGGAAGGTTCACCCCTCCACTTT. Translated, it gives CASSLEGSPLHF.

This chain uses TRBV5-6 with TRBJ2-7, with 8 nucleotides matching TRBD2. The V gene end was trimmed by 0 bases and the J gene end by 8 bases; junction bases not matched to a gene: 1. Germline V lookup: CDR1 SGHDT, CDR2 YYEEEE. This CDR3 is 12 amino acids long. The CDR3 region has the DNA TGTGCCAGCAGCTTGGTAGCGGGGAAGCAGTACTTC. Encoded protein: CASSLVAGKQYF.

The chain couples TRBV28 to TRBJ1-5; possible D gene TRBD1, 5 bases. The CDR3 is made up of 16 amino acids. The ends were cut back, 3 bases at V and 4 bases at J, with 16 bases in the middle. CDR1 is MDHEN and CDR2 is SYDVKM in the germline V gene. CDR3 in DNA: TGTGCCAGCAGTTTTCGGGGGGTGCAGAAAAATCAGCCCCAGCATTTT. It codes for CASSFRGVQKNQPQHF.

The V call is TRBV27, the J call TRBJ1-1, with D perhaps matching TRBD1 (5 bases). V dropped 2 bases and J dropped 3 bases, with 7 bases sitting between them. The CDR3 is 13 residues long. The germline gives CDR1 MNHEY, CDR2 SMNVEV (reference sequence). In DNA form, the CDR3 reads TGTGCCAGCAGTTTAATAGGGGACACTGAAGCTTTCTTT. It encodes CASSLIGDTEAFF.

This clone turned up a few times. This chain joins TRBV7-2 and TRBJ2-3; 7 bases are a match to TRBD2. The CDR3 consists of 16 residues. V gave up 5 bases and J gave up 0 bases; unmatched junction bases: 8. Germline CDR1 reads SGHTA; CDR2 reads FQGNSA. The CDR3 coding sequence is TGTGCCAGCAGCCCGCTAGCGGCGGGTAGCACAGATACGCAGTATTTT. Its translation: CASSPLAAGSTDTQYF.

The rearrangement links TRBV5-4 to TRBJ2-3; TRBD2 might be the D (6 bases). This CDR3 has 15 residues. Trimming took off 5 bases at V and 2 bases at J, with 15 bases between the two ends. CDR1 and CDR2 (germline): SGHNT, YYREEE (reference sequence). CDR3 DNA sequence: TGTGCCAGCAGGCCGGACTATCGGTCCACAGATACGCAGTATTTT. This gives the protein CASRPDYRSTDTQYF.

Written as DNA, the CDR3 is TGTGCCAGCAGCCCCAGGACCTCTGGGGCCAACGTCCTGACTTTC. Its translation is CASSPRTSGANVLTF. V and J are TRBV7-8 and TRBJ2-6; no definite D call. Germline-derived CDR1 and CDR2 are SGHVS and FQNEAQ. The CDR3 is 15 amino acids. Trimming shortened V by 5 bases and J by 0 bases, and 8 bases separated the two germline ends.

This clone was seen a handful of times. The chain links TRBV4-3 to TRBJ2-1; D is uncertain. This CDR3 has 14 amino acids. CDR1 is LGHNA, CDR2 YSLEER, per germline. Trimming shortened V by 0 bases and J by 4 bases, and 7 bases separated the two germline ends. CDR3 DNA: TGCGCCAGCAGCCAAGATCGAGCGTACAATGAGCAGTTCTTC. Translating it yields CASSQDRAYNEQFF.

J is TRBJ2-7 and V is TRBV7-8; 9 bases are shared with TRBD1. Germline V lookup: CDR1 SGHVS, CDR2 FQNEAQ. The V and J ends lost 1 base and 2 bases, in that order; junction bases with no gene match: 6. This CDR3 is 16 amino acids long. CDR3 sequence (DNA): TGTGCCAGCAGCTTAGAACCCGGGACAGGGACCTACGAGCAGTACTTC. Its protein is CASSLEPGTGTYEQYF.

The CDR3 bases are TGTGCCAGCGGAAGGGACAGGGGGCGTTTTGGCTACACCTTC. This translates into CASGRDRGRFGYTF. The rearrangement joins TRBV27 to TRBJ1-2; TRBD1 agrees at 12 bases. Germline CDR1 MNHEY, CDR2 SMNVEV (reference sequence). The V gene end was trimmed by 8 bases and the J gene end by 7 bases; junction bases not matched to a gene: 8. This CDR3 region has 14 residues.

The chain employs TRBV29-1 and TRBJ1-2, with unresolved D. The V and J ends lost 6 bases and 1 base respectively, with 12 bases between them. The CDR3 runs 13 residues. Germline assignment: CDR1 SQVTM and CDR2 ANQGSEA. The CDR3 region has the DNA TGCAGCGTCTCTATGAGGATTAACTATGGCTACACCTTC. Its translation is CSVSMRINYGYTF.

This clone was observed a handful of times. V and J are TRBV7-9 and TRBJ2-7, with TRBD1 identical over 10 bases. The J segment lost 3 bases and the V segment lost 8 bases, leaving 13 bases of the junction unmatched. The V gene's germline CDR1 is SEHNR and CDR2 FQNEAQ (reference sequence). The CDR3 is made up of 16 amino acids. This CDR3 reads CASGPLGQGHFYEQYF. CDR3 DNA sequence: TGTGCCAGCGGTCCTTTGGGACAGGGGCACTTCTACGAGCAGTACTTC.

A note on this clone: A junction boundary mismatches the germline segment, possibly from a read error. The same CDR3 is also encoded by other DNA sequences in this sample. In DNA form, the CDR3 reads TGTGCGTGGAGTGGAGATACAGGGAGCGGCTACACCTTC. Its translation is CAWSGDTGSGYTF. This rearrangement joins TRBV30 to TRBJ1-2; TRBD1 might be the D (6 bases). Germline values: CDR1 GTSNPN, CDR2 SVGIG (reference sequence). The CDR3 totals 13 residues.

This clone was seen many times. The V call is TRBV30, the J call TRBJ2-7; 9 bases fit TRBD1. The CDR3 is made up of 11 amino acids. The J segment lost 6 bases and the V segment lost 5 bases, leaving 2 bases of the junction unmatched. CDR1 is GTSNPN, CDR2 SVGIG, per germline (reference sequence). The CDR3 sequence is CAWGQGREQYV. The CDR3 DNA sequence: TGTGCCTGGGGACAGGGGCGCGAGCAGTACGTC.

The chain is built from TRBV4-1 and TRBJ2-1, with D perhaps matching TRBD1 (5 bases). The CDR3 is 16 residues long. V lost 0 bases and J 7 bases, leaving 16 bases between the germline ends. CDR1 MGHRA and CDR2 YSYEKL come from the germline V gene. Written as DNA, the CDR3 is TGCGCCAGCAGCCAAGATCCCAGGACACTTCCGAATGAGCAGTTCTTC. It specifies CASSQDPRTLPNEQFF.